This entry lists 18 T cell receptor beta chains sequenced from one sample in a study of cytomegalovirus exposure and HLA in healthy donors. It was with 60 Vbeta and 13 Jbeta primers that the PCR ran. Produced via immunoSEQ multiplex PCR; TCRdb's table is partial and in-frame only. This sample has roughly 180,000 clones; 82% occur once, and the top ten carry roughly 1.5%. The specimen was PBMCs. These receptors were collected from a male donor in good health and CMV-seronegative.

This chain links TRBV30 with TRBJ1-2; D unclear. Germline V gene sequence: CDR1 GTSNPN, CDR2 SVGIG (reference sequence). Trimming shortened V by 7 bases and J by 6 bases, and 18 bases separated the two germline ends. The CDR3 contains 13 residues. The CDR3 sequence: CAFQARLFDGYTF. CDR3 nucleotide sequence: TGTGCCTTCCAGGCCAGGTTATTTGATGGCTACACCTTC.

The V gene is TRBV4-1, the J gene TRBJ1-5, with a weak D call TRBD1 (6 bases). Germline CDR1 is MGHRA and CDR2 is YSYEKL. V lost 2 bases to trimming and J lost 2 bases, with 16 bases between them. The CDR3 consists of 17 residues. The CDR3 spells CASSQLVQGIGNQPQHF. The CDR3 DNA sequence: TGCGCCAGCAGCCAACTGGTTCAGGGGATTGGCAATCAGCCCCAGCATTTT.

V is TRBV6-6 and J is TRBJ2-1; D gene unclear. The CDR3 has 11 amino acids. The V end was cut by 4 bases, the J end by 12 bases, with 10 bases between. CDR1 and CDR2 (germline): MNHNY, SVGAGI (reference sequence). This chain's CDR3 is CASSFLSPQFF. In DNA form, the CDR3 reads TGTGCCAGCAGTTTTCTTTCCCCGCAGTTCTTC.

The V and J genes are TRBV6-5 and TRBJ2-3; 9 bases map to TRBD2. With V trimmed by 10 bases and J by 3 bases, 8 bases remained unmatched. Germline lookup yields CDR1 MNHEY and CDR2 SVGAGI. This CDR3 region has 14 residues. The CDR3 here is CATAPLAGTDTQYF. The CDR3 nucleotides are TGTGCCACCGCCCCCCTAGCGGGGACAGATACGCAGTATTTT.

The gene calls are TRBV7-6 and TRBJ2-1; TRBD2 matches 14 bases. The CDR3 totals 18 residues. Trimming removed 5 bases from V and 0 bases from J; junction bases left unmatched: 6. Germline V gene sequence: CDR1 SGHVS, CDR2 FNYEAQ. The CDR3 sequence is CASSQRTSGRSSYNEQFF. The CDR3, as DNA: TGTGCCAGCAGCCAAAGGACTAGCGGGAGGTCCTCCTACAATGAGCAGTTCTTC.

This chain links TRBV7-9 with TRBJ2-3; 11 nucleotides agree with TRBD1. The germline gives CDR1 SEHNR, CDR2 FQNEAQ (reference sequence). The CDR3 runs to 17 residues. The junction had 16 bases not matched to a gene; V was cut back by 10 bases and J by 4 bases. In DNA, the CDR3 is TGTGCCACCGAAGCCTGGATTCGGACAGGGGGCGCAGATACGCAGTATTTT. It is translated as CATEAWIRTGGADTQYF.

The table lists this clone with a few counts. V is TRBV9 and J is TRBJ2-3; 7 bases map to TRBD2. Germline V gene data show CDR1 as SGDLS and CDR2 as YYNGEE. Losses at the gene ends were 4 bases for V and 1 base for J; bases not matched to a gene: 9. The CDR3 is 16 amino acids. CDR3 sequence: CASSTHPTSGTDTQYF. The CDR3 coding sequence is TGTGCCAGCAGCACCCATCCCACTAGCGGCACAGATACGCAGTATTTT.

In nucleotides, the CDR3 is TGTGCCAGCAGCGGAGGGGGAAGAAGGGACACTGAAGCTTTCTTT. It yields the protein CASSGGGRRDTEAFF. The chain carries TRBV9 and TRBJ1-1; D might be TRBD1 (6 bases). V lost 3 bases and J lost 3, with 15 bases in between. The CDR3 is made up of 15 amino acids. The germline V gene has CDR1 SGDLS and CDR2 YYNGEE.

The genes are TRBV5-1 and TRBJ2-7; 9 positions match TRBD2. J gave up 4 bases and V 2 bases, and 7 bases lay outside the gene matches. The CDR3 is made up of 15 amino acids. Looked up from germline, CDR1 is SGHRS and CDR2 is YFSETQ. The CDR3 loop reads CASSLVAGGLYEQYF. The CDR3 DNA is TGCGCCAGCAGCTTAGTGGCGGGAGGGCTTTACGAGCAGTACTTC.

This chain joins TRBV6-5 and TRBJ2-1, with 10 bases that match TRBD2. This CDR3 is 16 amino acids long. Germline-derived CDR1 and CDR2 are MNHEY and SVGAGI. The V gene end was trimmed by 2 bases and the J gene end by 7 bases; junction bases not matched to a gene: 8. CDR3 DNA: TGTGCCAGCAGTTACGGGTCTAGCGGGAGAACAAATGAGCAGTTCTTC. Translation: CASSYGSSGRTNEQFF.

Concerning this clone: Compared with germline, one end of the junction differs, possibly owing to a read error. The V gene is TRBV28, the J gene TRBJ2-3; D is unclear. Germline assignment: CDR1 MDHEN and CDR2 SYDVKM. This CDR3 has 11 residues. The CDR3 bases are TGTGCCAGCAGCCATAAACAGACCCTTAATTTT. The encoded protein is CASSHKQTLNF.

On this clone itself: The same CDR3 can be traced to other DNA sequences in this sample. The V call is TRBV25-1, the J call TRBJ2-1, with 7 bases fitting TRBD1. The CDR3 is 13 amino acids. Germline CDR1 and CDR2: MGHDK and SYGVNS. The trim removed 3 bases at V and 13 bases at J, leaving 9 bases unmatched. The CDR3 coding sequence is TGTGCCAGCAGTGACAAACAGGGGAACGAACAGTTCTTC. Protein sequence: CASSDKQGNEQFF.

CDR3 bases: TGCGCCAGCAGCTTGGTTAGGGGCTCCTACAATGAGCAGTTCTTC. Its protein product is CASSLVRGSYNEQFF. This chain connects TRBV5-1 to TRBJ2-1; D possibly corresponds to TRBD1 (5 bases). CDR1 and CDR2 from the germline V gene are SGHRS and YFSETQ. V shed 0 bases and J shed 0 bases, with 7 bases lying between them. The CDR3 runs to 15 residues.

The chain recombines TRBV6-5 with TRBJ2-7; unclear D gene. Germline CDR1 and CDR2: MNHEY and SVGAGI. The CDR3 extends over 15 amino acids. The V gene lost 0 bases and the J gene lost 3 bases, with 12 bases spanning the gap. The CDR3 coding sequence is TGTGCCAGCAGTTACTCTTCTGCGGCAGTCTACGAGCAGTACTTC. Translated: CASSYSSAAVYEQYF.

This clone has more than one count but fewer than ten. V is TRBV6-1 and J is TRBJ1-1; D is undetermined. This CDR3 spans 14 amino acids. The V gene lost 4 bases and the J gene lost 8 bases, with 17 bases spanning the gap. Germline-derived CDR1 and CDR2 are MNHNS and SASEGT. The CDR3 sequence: CASSGREQGGEAFF. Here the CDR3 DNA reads TGTGCCAGCAGTGGGCGAGAACAAGGCGGGGAAGCTTTCTTT.

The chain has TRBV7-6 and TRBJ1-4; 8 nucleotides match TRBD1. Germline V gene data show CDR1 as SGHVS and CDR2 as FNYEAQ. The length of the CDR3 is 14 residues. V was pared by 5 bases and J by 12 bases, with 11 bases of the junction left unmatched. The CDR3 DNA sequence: TGTGCCAGCAGCCTAGGGGGCAGGGGGCTGGAACTGTTTTTT. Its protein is CASSLGGRGLELFF.

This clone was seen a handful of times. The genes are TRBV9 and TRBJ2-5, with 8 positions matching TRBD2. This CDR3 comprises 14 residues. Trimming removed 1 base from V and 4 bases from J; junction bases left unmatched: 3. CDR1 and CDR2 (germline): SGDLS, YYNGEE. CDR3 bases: TGTGCCAGCAGCGTACGGGGGGGCGGAGAGACCCAGTACTTC. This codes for CASSVRGGGETQYF. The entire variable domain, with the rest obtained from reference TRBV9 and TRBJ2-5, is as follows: DSGVTQTPKHLITATGQRVTLRCSPRSGDLSVYWYQQSLDQGLQFLIQYYNGEERAKGNILERFSAQQFPDLHSELNLSSLELGDSALYFCASSVRGGGETQYFGPGTRLLVL.

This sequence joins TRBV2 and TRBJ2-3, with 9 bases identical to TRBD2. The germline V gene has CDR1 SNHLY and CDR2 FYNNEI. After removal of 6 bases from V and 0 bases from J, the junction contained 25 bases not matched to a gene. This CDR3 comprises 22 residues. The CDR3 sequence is CASRGRLAAQHRPPGSTDTQYF. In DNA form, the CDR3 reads TGTGCCAGCAGGGGGAGACTAGCGGCCCAGCACCGCCCCCCCGGTAGCACAGATACGCAGTATTTT.